What follows describes a single T cell receptor (beta chain). V lost 0 bases to trimming and J lost 0 bases, with 7 bases between them. There are 16 residues in the CDR3. CDR1 and CDR2 (germline): SGHRS, YFSETQ. The time point here: newly diagnosed GD, antithyroid drugs for less than 3 months. PBMCs were the source of the RNA used for TCR sequencing. This entry belongs to a study of regulatory T cells in long-lasting Graves disease. Investigators prepared the TCR beta libraries by applying iRepertoire HTBI primers and Arm-PCR of CDR3 regions. MiXCR was run by TCRdb on the multiplex PCR reads, yielding one entry per CDR3 protein. The table includes roughly 510,000 distinct CDR3 sequences, more than 15% detected once. These records were also assigned to another study, of T cells in Graves' hyperthyroidism and ophthalmopathy. From that study: Clinicians diagnosed patients from clinical symptoms, serum thyroxine and TRAb, thyroid ultrasound and orbital computed tomography. Most thyroid clonotypes expanded above 0.001 were also detected in blood.

This sequence originates from a man younger than 30 with Graves disease. The chain is built from TRBV5-1 and TRBJ2-6; D is unresolved. The starting material was peripheral blood mononuclear cells (PBMCs), obtained at new diagnosis, from a patient treated with antithyroid drugs. CDR3 DNA: TGCGCCAGCAGCTTGGCCTATCCCTCTGGGGCCAACGTCCTGACTTTC. It specifies CASSLAYPSGANVLTF.